These 21 T cell receptor beta chains came from one sample sequenced in a study of T cell repertoires in cytomegalovirus infection. No antigen has been identified for these receptors. TCRdb called the reads again in MiXCR, with one record for every CDR3 protein. The sample records about 890,000 distinct CDR3 sequences, approximately 31% being singletons. Sequencing used cultured CD8+ T cells from PBMCs, obtained from culture after CMV antigen stimulation. These TCRs come from a human donor in good health (CMV status not recorded). Some clones in this sample may be carry-over from other donors' samples.

This clonotype turned up a few times. The V gene is TRBV6-2 or TRBV6-3, the J gene TRBJ2-7; no definite D call. V lost 2 bases and J lost 3, with 8 bases in between. Germline CDR1 is MNHEY and CDR2 is SVGEGT. The CDR3 loop spans 13 amino acids. The CDR3 is CASSYAAGYEQYV. Here the CDR3 DNA reads TGTGCCAGCAGTTACGCAGCTGGCTACGAGCAGTACGTC.

This clonotype was counted ten times or more. The rearrangement uses TRBV7-6 and TRBJ2-5, with a weak D call TRBD2 (6 bases). The CDR3 sequence is 15 residues long. Trimming took off 0 bases at V and 4 bases at J, with 12 bases between the two ends. The germline CDR1 and CDR2 sequences are SGHVS and FNYEAQ. The CDR3 DNA follows: TGTGCCAGCAGCTTAGCGTGGGGGGAAGGAGAGACCCAGTACTTC. It encodes CASSLAWGEGETQYF.

The J gene is TRBJ1-1, the V gene TRBV10-3; D gene uncertain. V gave up 6 bases and J gave up 1 base, with 9 bases separating them. Per the germline V gene, CDR1 is ENHRY and CDR2 is SYGVKD. The CDR3 is made up of 13 amino acids. CDR3 nucleotides: TGTGCCATCAGAGAGGCCACGAACACTGAAGCTTTCTTT. Its translation is CAIREATNTEAFF.

V and J are TRBV28 and TRBJ2-7; 8 nucleotides agree with TRBD1. With V trimmed by 7 bases and J by 7 bases, 9 bases remained unmatched. The germline V gene encodes CDR1 MDHEN and CDR2 SYDVKM. The CDR3 has 13 residues. CDR3 amino acids: CASKDRDLREQYF. The CDR3 DNA reads TGTGCCAGCAAGGACAGGGATTTAAGGGAGCAGTACTTC.

The V and J genes are TRBV5-6 and TRBJ1-6; no clear D. With 7 bases removed from V and 0 bases from J, the gap between germline ends came to 14 bases. The CDR3 covers 16 residues. CDR1 is SGHDT and CDR2 is YYEEEE in the germline V gene. CDR3 sequence: CASGTGRSSYNSPLHF. CDR3 in DNA: TGTGCCAGCGGAACCGGACGGAGCTCCTATAATTCACCCCTCCACTTT.

This clonotype showed up just a few times. The chain employs TRBV11-2 and TRBJ1-1, with 10 bases that match TRBD1. The germline V gene encodes CDR1 SGHAT and CDR2 FQNNGV. The CDR3 contains 16 residues. V lost 4 bases to trimming and J lost 2 bases; unmatched junction nucleotides: 7. The DNA for the CDR3 is TGTGCCAGCAGCTCATGGGACAGGGGTCATAACACTGAAGCTTTCTTT. This sequence encodes CASSSWDRGHNTEAFF.

This clonotype was recorded many times. The junction does not match germline at one end; this may be a read error. The chain uses TRBV7-9 and TRBJ1-6, with D perhaps TRBD1 (5 bases). There are 12 residues in the CDR3. Germline-derived CDR1 and CDR2 are SEHNR and FQNEAQ (reference sequence). The CDR3 nucleotides read TGTGCCAGCAGCCTTACAGGAATGGAAGTCTACTTT. It translates to CASSLTGMEVYF.

The chain uses TRBV6-6 and TRBJ2-5; the match to TRBD1 covers 8 bases. CDR1 and CDR2 from the germline V gene are MNHNY and SVGAGI (reference sequence). The junction had 4 bases not matched to a gene; V was cut back by 11 bases and J by 5 bases. The CDR3 is made up of 11 amino acids. CDR3 coding DNA: TGTGCCTGCACAGGGGGGGAGACCCAGTACTTC. Amino acids: CACTGGETQYF.

The chain recombines TRBV4-1 with TRBJ2-2; 7 positions match TRBD1. This CDR3 contains 15 residues. J gave up 4 bases and V 2 bases, and 4 bases lay outside the gene matches. In germline, CDR1 is MGHRA, CDR2 YSYEKL. In DNA form, the CDR3 reads TGCGCCAGCAGCCAACTTGACAGGGCCACCGGGGAGCTGTTTTTT. As protein: CASSQLDRATGELFF.

This clonotype has more than one count but fewer than ten. Mismatch with germline at one junction end may stem from a read error. This chain joins TRBV5-4 and TRBJ1-6, with 8 bases fitting TRBD1. The CDR3 has 13 amino acids. CDR1 is SGHNT, CDR2 YYREEE, per germline (reference sequence). CDR3 in DNA: TGTGCCACCCAGGGGGCCTACAATTCACCCCTCCACTTT. Its protein product is CATQGAYNSPLHF.

The CDR3 here is CASSPPWGDSDTQYF. The CDR3 coding sequence is TGTGCCAGCAGCCCCCCCTGGGGAGATTCAGATACGCAGTATTTT. The chain uses TRBV6-1 and TRBJ2-3; the D gene is possibly TRBD2 (5 bases). This CDR3 region has 15 residues. The V gene's germline CDR1 is MNHNS and CDR2 SASEGT. V shed 6 bases and J shed 4 bases, with 17 bases lying between them.

This clonotype has only a few counts. V usage is TRBV4-1 and J usage is TRBJ1-1; 8 bases align to TRBD1. The germline V gene encodes CDR1 MGHRA and CDR2 YSYEKL. This CDR3 spans 16 amino acids. The junction had 9 bases not matched to a gene; V was cut back by 4 bases and J by 2 bases. The CDR3 sequence: CASSPNPGGTNTEAFF. The CDR3, as DNA: TGCGCCAGCAGCCCCAACCCAGGGGGCACAAACACTGAAGCTTTCTTT.

The chain combines TRBV6-5 with TRBJ1-2, with 7 bases matching TRBD1. This CDR3 spans 14 amino acids. Germline-derived CDR1 and CDR2 are MNHEY and SVGAGI. Unmatched junction bases numbered 6, after V lost 4 bases and J lost 4 bases. For the CDR3, the DNA is TGTGCCAGCAGTTCCGGGACAGCCACCTATGGCTACACCTTC. Translating it yields CASSSGTATYGYTF.

This rearrangement joins TRBV4-1 to TRBJ2-2, with a possible D match to TRBD1 (5 bases). Per the germline V gene, CDR1 is MGHRA and CDR2 is YSYEKL. The CDR3 consists of 15 residues. The V end lost 6 bases, the J end lost 1 base, and 12 bases lay between the germline ends. DNA for the CDR3: TGCGCCAGCAGTCAGGGTCTGAGGAACACCGGGGAGCTGTTTTTT. Protein: CASSQGLRNTGELFF.

This clonotype has just a few counts. J is TRBJ2-5 and V is TRBV6-5, with D possibly TRBD2 on 5 matching bases. The germline V and J ends were trimmed by 2 bases and 5 bases, with 9 bases remaining between them. The CDR3 runs to 13 residues. CDR1 and CDR2 (germline): MNHEY, SVGAGI. In DNA, the CDR3 is TGTGCCAGCAGTTACCGGGGTCGGGAGACCCAGTACTTC. Amino acid sequence: CASSYRGRETQYF.

The chain uses TRBV20-1 and TRBJ2-7; 10 bases line up with TRBD2. The germline V gene encodes CDR1 DFQATT and CDR2 SNEGSKA (reference sequence). V dropped 2 bases and J dropped 7; count of bases not matched to a gene: 8. This CDR3 is built from 14 residues. The CDR3 loop reads CSARHLAGVIEQYV. The CDR3 DNA reads as TGCAGTGCTAGACACCTAGCGGGGGTCATAGAGCAGTACGTC.

This rearrangement joins TRBV9 to TRBJ2-3, with 8 bases aligning to TRBD2. Germline CDR1 is SGDLS and CDR2 is YYNGEE. The CDR3 spans 15 residues. The V and J ends lost 4 bases and 2 bases, in that order; junction bases with no gene match: 6. CDR3 sequence (DNA): TGTGCCAGCAGCCTTAGCGGGGCAGCCACAGATACGCAGTATTTT. The encoded protein is CASSLSGAATDTQYF.

This clonotype was counted a few times. The V and J genes are TRBV19 and TRBJ1-5; D gene ambiguous. CDR1 is LNHDA, CDR2 SQIVND, per germline (reference sequence). CDR3 length: 16 residues. V gave up 3 bases and J gave up 1 base, with 13 bases separating them. DNA of the CDR3: TGTGCCAGTAGTATCAGTTGGGGTTCGAGCAATCAGCCCCAGCATTTT. The encoded protein is CASSISWGSSNQPQHF.

The chain uses TRBV6-2 or TRBV6-3 and TRBJ2-7; D is perhaps TRBD2 (5 bases). The V gene's germline CDR1 is MNHEY and CDR2 SVGEGT. Between the trimmed V and J ends, which lost 5 bases and 2 bases, there was a span of 13 bases. The CDR3 runs 14 residues. CDR3: CASSIAGLPYEQYV. In DNA form, the CDR3 reads TGTGCCAGCAGTATCGCTGGACTCCCCTACGAGCAGTACGTC.

This rearrangement joins TRBV6-5 to TRBJ2-1; unclear D gene. The germline V and J ends were trimmed by 5 bases and 7 bases, with 24 bases remaining between them. The CDR3 has 17 residues. Germline V gene data show CDR1 as MNHEY and CDR2 as SVGAGI. The CDR3 nucleotides are TGTGCCAGCAGTGAAGACGAGTTCCCCACCCTGGCTAATGAGCAGTTCTTC. It is translated as CASSEDEFPTLANEQFF.

This clonotype was seen more than once but under ten times. This chain links TRBV13 with TRBJ1-1; D remains unclear. V dropped 3 bases and J dropped 4 bases, with 6 bases sitting between them. The V gene's germline CDR1 is PRHDT and CDR2 FYEKMQ (reference sequence). This CDR3 has 12 residues. Here the CDR3 reads CASSLQRTEAFF. CDR3 coding DNA: TGTGCCAGCAGCTTGCAGCGCACTGAAGCTTTCTTT.